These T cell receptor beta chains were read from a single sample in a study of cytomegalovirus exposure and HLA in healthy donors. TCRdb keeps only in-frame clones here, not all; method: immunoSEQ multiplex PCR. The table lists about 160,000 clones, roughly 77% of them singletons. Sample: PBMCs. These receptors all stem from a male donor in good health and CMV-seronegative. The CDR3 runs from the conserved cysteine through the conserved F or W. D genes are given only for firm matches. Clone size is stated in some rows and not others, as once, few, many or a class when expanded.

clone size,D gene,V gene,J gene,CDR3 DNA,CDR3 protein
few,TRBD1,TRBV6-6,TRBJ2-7,TGTGCCAGCAGTCAAGGACAGGGGACCTACGAGCAGTACTTC,CASSQGQGTYEQYF
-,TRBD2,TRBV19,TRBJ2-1,TGTGCCAGTAAGCCCTCCACTAGCGGGTACAATGAGCAGTTCTTC,CASKPSTSGYNEQFF
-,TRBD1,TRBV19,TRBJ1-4,TGTGCCAGTCAGGGACAGCCCGTCAACTATAATGAAAAACTGTTTTTT,CASQGQPVNYNEKLFF
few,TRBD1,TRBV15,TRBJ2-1,TGTGCCACCAGCAGGTCCCCCCGGGACAGGGGGGACTACAATGAGCAGTTCTTC,CATSRSPRDRGDYNEQFF
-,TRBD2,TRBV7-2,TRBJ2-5,TGTGCCAGCAGCCCCAGCGGGAGCAGGGAGACCCAGTACTTC,CASSPSGSRETQYF
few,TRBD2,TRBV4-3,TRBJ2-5,TGCGCCAGCAGCCAAAATACCCCGACTAGCGGGCTAGAGACCCAGTACTTC,CASSQNTPTSGLETQYF
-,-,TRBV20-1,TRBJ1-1,TGCAGTGCTATCCGGGGACTTAGAGCTTTCTTT,CSAIRGLRAFF
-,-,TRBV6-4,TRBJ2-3,TGTGCCAGCAGACTTGACAGATACACAGATACGCAGTATTTT,CASRLDRYTDTQYF
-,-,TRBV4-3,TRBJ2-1,TGCGCCAGCAGCCAGGAACTAGTGCGGGGATACAATGAGCAGTTCTTC,CASSQELVRGYNEQFF
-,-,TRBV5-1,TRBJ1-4,TGCGCCAGCAGCTTGAGTCCAGGGGTGGTTGAAAAACTGTTTTTT,CASSLSPGVVEKLFF
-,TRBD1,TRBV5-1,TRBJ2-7,TGCGCCAGCAGCTTGGGCTCGCTCGGGACAGGGGACCACGAGCAGTACTTC,CASSLGSLGTGDHEQYF
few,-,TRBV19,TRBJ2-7,TGTGCCAGTAGTATAGGCCCGGAGAGATCCTACGAGCAGTACTTC,CASSIGPERSYEQYF
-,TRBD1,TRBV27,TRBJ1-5,TGTGCCAGCAGTTCCCACGGGACAGGGGTCCAGCCCCAGCATTTT,CASSSHGTGVQPQHF
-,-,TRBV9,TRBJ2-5,TGTGCCAGCAGCAAGACTCAAGAGACCCAGTACTTC,CASSKTQETQYF
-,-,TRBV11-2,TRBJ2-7,TGTGCCAGCAGCTTCAACAGGGATTCCTACGAGCAGTACTTC,CASSFNRDSYEQYF
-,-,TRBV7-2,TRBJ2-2,TGTGCCAGCAGCTTAGGCGTGAGCGGGGAGCTGTTTTTT,CASSLGVSGELFF
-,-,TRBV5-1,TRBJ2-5,TGCGCCAGCAGCTTGGGCGGTGGGGAGCAGTACTTC,CASSLGGGEQYF
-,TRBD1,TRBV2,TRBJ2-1,TGTGCCAGCAGTGAGAGAGGGGGCGGCTACAATGAGCAGTTCTTC,CASSERGGGYNEQFF
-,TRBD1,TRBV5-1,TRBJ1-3,TGCGCCAGCAGTCGGGACAGGGCGGTGAACACCATATATTTT,CASSRDRAVNTIYF
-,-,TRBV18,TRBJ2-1,TGTGCCAGCTCACCATCAGGACAGAGGACTGGGAATGAGCAGTTCTTC,CASSPSGQRTGNEQFF
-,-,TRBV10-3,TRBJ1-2,TGTGCCATCTCATCGGGGGACTATGGCTACACCTTC,CAISSGDYGYTF
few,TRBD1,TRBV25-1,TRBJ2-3,TGTGCCAGCAGCCCAGGGGGGACAGGGGGGGTTACGCAGTATTTT,CASSPGGTGGVTQYF
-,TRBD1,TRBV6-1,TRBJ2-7,TGTGCCAGCAGTGAGGGACAGGGCCGACTTAGTAGGTACGAGCAGTACTTC,CASSEGQGRLSRYEQYF
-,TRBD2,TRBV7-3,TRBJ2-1,TGTGCCAGCAGCTTAAAGATTGGCGCGGGAGGACCTTACAATGAGCAGTTCTTC,CASSLKIGAGGPYNEQFF
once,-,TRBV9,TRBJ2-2,TGTGCCAGCAGCGTAGATCAGGGGAGTCTTGACACCGGGGAGCTGTTTTTT,CASSVDQGSLDTGELFF
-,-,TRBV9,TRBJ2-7,TGTGCCAGCAGCGTAGAGGTCCATGACAGCTACGAGCAGTACTTC,CASSVEVHDSYEQYF